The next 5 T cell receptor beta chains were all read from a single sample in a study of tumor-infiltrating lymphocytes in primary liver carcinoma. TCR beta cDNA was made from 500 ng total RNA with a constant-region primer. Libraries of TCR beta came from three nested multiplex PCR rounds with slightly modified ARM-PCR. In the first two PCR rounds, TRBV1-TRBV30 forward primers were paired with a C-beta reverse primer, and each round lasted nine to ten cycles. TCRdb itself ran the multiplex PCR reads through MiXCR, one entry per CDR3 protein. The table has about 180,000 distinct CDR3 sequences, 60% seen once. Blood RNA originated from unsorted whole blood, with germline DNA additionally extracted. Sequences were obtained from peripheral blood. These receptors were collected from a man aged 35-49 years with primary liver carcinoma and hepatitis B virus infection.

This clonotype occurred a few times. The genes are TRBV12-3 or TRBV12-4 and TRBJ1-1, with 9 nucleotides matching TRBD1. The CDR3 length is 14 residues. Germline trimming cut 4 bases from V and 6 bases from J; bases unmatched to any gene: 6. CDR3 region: CASSSSTGGSEAFF. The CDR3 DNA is TGTGCCAGCAGTTCCTCTACAGGGGGCTCTGAAGCTTTCTTT.

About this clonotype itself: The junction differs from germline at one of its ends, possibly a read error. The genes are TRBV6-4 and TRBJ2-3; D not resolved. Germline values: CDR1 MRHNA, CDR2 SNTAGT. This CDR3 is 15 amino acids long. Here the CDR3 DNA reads TGTGCCAGCAGTGAGGCCCCGACGGGCCCAGATACCCAGTATTTT. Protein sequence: CASSEAPTGPDTQYF.

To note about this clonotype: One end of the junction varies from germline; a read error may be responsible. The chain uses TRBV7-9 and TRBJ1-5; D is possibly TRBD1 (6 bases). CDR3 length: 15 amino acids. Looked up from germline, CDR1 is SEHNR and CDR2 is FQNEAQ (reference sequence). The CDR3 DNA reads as TGTGCCAGCAACTTAGAGGGGGGCCCCAATCAGCCCCAGCATTTT. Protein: CASNLEGGPNQPQHF.

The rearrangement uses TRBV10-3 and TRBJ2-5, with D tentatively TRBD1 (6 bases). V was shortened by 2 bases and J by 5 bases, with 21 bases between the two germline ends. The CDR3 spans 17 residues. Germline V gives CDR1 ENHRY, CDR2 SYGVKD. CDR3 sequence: CAISEPIGGLGEETQYF. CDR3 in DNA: TGTGCCATCAGTGAGCCGATAGGGGGTTTAGGAGAGGAGACCCAGTACTTC.

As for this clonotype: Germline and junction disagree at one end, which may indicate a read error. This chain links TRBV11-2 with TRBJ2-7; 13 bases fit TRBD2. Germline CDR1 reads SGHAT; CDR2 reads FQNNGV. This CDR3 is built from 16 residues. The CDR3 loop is CVSSLCWTSGSYEQYF. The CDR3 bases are TGTGTCAGCAGCTTGTGCTGGACTAGCGGGAGCTACGAGCAGTACTTC. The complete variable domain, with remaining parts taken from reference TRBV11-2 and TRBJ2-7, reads EAGVAQSPRYKIIEKRQSVAFWCNPISGHATLYWYQQILGQGPKLLIQFQNNGVVDDSQLPKDRFSAERLKGVDSTLKIQPAKLEDSAVYLCVSSLCWTSGSYEQYFGPGTRLTVT.